These T cell receptor beta chains were read from a single sample in a study of molecular identifiers for immune sequencing clone quantification. TCRdb ran MiXCR on the PCR reads and lists one entry per CDR3 protein. The data contain under 650,000 distinct CDR3 sequences, 15% to 20% of them seen just once; the ten biggest clones take up roughly 0.9%. The sequenced sample consisted of naive CD8+ T cells from blood, with Jurkat cell RNA spiked in. These receptor sequences come from a human donor in good health. Some libraries in this study had Jurkat cell RNA spiked in. Each CDR3 is given with its conserved first and last residue. The order of the fields is clone size, V gene, J gene, D gene, CDR3 protein, CDR3 DNA. D genes are given only for firm matches. Clone size is shown for a subset of rows, as once, few, many or a class of expanded clone.

clone_size: many
v_call: TRBV5-4
j_call: TRBJ2-7
d_call: TRBD2
cdr3_aa: CASSLLGGGPLEQYF
cdr3_nt: TGTGCCAGCAGTCTCCTTGGGGGGGGACCCCTGGAGCAGTACTTC

clone_size: many
v_call: TRBV4-1
j_call: TRBJ2-7
d_call: .
cdr3_aa: CASSPMGNYEQYF
cdr3_nt: TGCGCCAGCAGCCCGATGGGCAACTACGAGCAGTACTTC

clone_size: many
v_call: TRBV2
j_call: TRBJ2-5
d_call: TRBD2
cdr3_aa: CASSTTSGGNQETQYF
cdr3_nt: TGTGCCAGCAGTACGACTAGCGGGGGAAACCAAGAGACCCAGTACTTC

clone_size: few
v_call: TRBV4-3
j_call: TRBJ2-3
d_call: .
cdr3_aa: CASSQDRWRASVSTDTQYF
cdr3_nt: TGCGCCAGCAGCCAAGACAGGTGGCGGGCCTCAGTGAGCACAGATACGCAGTATTTT

clone_size: .
v_call: TRBV7-9
j_call: TRBJ2-7
d_call: .
cdr3_aa: CASSRTEMTYEQYF
cdr3_nt: TGTGCCAGCAGCCGGACAGAAATGACCTACGAGCAGTACTTC

clone_size: .
v_call: TRBV4-3
j_call: TRBJ2-7
d_call: .
cdr3_aa: CASSEWVLDYEQYF
cdr3_nt: TGCGCCAGCAGCGAGTGGGTATTAGATTACGAGCAGTACTTC

clone_size: many
v_call: TRBV29-1
j_call: TRBJ2-1
d_call: .
cdr3_aa: CSVDRLPLSEGEQFF
cdr3_nt: TGCAGCGTTGATCGGCTCCCATTATCGGAGGGTGAGCAGTTCTTC

clone_size: .
v_call: TRBV27
j_call: TRBJ2-2
d_call: TRBD2
cdr3_aa: CASRALAEQTNTGELFF
cdr3_nt: TGTGCCAGCAGAGCTCTAGCGGAACAAACGAACACCGGGGAGCTGTTTTTT

clone_size: .
v_call: TRBV27
j_call: TRBJ2-7
d_call: .
cdr3_aa: CASSPAGNYEQYF
cdr3_nt: TGTGCCAGCAGCCCTGCAGGGAACTACGAGCAGTACTTC

clone_size: .
v_call: TRBV6-2/TRBV6-3
j_call: TRBJ1-1
d_call: .
cdr3_aa: CANSSGTENTEAFF
cdr3_nt: TGTGCCAACAGTTCCGGGACGGAGAACACTGAAGCTTTCTTT

clone_size: .
v_call: TRBV5-6
j_call: TRBJ2-7
d_call: .
cdr3_aa: CASSTSGTDPHEQYF
cdr3_nt: TGTGCCAGCAGCACCTCCGGGACGGACCCCCACGAGCAGTACTTC

clone_size: many
v_call: TRBV6-6
j_call: TRBJ1-5
d_call: .
cdr3_aa: CASSYEGYQPQHF
cdr3_nt: TGTGCCAGCAGTTACGAGGGTTATCAGCCCCAGCATTTT

clone_size: many
v_call: TRBV19
j_call: TRBJ2-5
d_call: .
cdr3_aa: CASSPLGQQETQYF
cdr3_nt: TGTGCCAGTAGCCCTCTAGGACAGCAAGAGACCCAGTACTTC

clone_size: many
v_call: TRBV20-1
j_call: TRBJ1-1
d_call: .
cdr3_aa: CSARVMKGTTEAFF
cdr3_nt: TGCAGTGCTAGAGTGATGAAGGGGACCACTGAAGCTTTCTTT

clone_size: few
v_call: TRBV4-3
j_call: TRBJ1-6
d_call: .
cdr3_aa: CASSQDRQGSYNSPLHF
cdr3_nt: TGCGCCAGCAGCCAAGATCGGCAGGGGTCCTATAATTCACCCCTCCACTTT

clone_size: many
v_call: TRBV6-5
j_call: TRBJ2-3
d_call: TRBD1
cdr3_aa: CATDDSPGTGGPDTQYF
cdr3_nt: TGTGCCACCGACGACTCACCCGGGACAGGGGGTCCAGATACGCAGTATTTT

clone_size: .
v_call: TRBV5-8
j_call: TRBJ2-6
d_call: .
cdr3_aa: CASSLGSSEANVLTF
cdr3_nt: TGTGCCAGCAGCTTGGGTTCCTCTGAGGCCAACGTCCTGACTTTC

clone_size: many
v_call: TRBV4-3
j_call: TRBJ1-5
d_call: .
cdr3_aa: CASSQDYQTSNQPQHF
cdr3_nt: TGCGCCAGCAGCCAAGATTATCAAACTAGCAATCAGCCCCAGCATTTT

clone_size: many
v_call: TRBV21-1
j_call: TRBJ1-5
d_call: .
cdr3_aa: CASTYHRDREDDQPQHF
cdr3_nt: TGTGCCAGCACATACCACCGGGACAGGGAAGACGATCAGCCCCAGCATTTT

clone_size: many
v_call: TRBV6-5
j_call: TRBJ2-5
d_call: TRBD2
cdr3_aa: CASSYYSGMGETQYF
cdr3_nt: TGTGCCAGCAGTTACTATAGCGGGATGGGAGAGACCCAGTACTTC

clone_size: .
v_call: TRBV6-1
j_call: TRBJ2-5
d_call: TRBD2
cdr3_aa: CASATSGAQETQYF
cdr3_nt: TGTGCCAGCGCGACTAGCGGGGCCCAAGAGACCCAGTACTTC

clone_size: .
v_call: TRBV4-3
j_call: TRBJ2-3
d_call: TRBD1
cdr3_aa: CASSRGQGLSTDTQYF
cdr3_nt: TGCGCCAGCAGCCGAGGACAGGGGTTAAGCACAGATACGCAGTATTTT

clone_size: many
v_call: TRBV5-4
j_call: TRBJ2-7
d_call: TRBD2
cdr3_aa: CASSFHGGAIDEQYF
cdr3_nt: TGTGCCAGCAGCTTCCACGGGGGGGCCATCGACGAGCAGTACTTC

clone_size: many
v_call: TRBV6-5
j_call: TRBJ2-5
d_call: .
cdr3_aa: CASSYYLEETQYF
cdr3_nt: TGTGCCAGCAGTTACTACCTAGAAGAGACCCAGTACTTC

clone_size: many
v_call: TRBV4-2
j_call: TRBJ2-7
d_call: .
cdr3_aa: CASGGNGYEQYF
cdr3_nt: TGTGCCAGCGGGGGGAACGGCTACGAGCAGTACTTC

clone_size: many
v_call: TRBV27
j_call: TRBJ2-6
d_call: .
cdr3_aa: CASSQYSGANVLTF
cdr3_nt: TGTGCCAGCAGCCAATACTCTGGGGCCAACGTCCTGACTTTC

clone_size: many
v_call: TRBV20-1
j_call: TRBJ2-3
d_call: .
cdr3_aa: CSAPSGDIPPGTQYF
cdr3_nt: TGCAGTGCACCCTCCGGGGATATACCACCGGGTACGCAGTATTTT

clone_size: .
v_call: TRBV4-3
j_call: TRBJ1-4
d_call: .
cdr3_aa: CASRLSSGFAGEKLFF
cdr3_nt: TGCGCCAGCAGACTCTCTTCGGGGTTCGCGGGTGAAAAACTGTTTTTT

clone_size: .
v_call: TRBV12-3/TRBV12-4
j_call: TRBJ1-4
d_call: .
cdr3_aa: CASSPRFRGEEEKLFF
cdr3_nt: TGTGCCAGCAGTCCCCGTTTTAGGGGGGAGGAGGAAAAACTGTTTTTT

clone_size: many
v_call: TRBV6-5
j_call: TRBJ1-1
d_call: .
cdr3_aa: CASSYAGAATEAFF
cdr3_nt: TGTGCCAGCAGTTACGCAGGGGCAGCCACTGAAGCTTTCTTT

clone_size: many
v_call: TRBV28
j_call: TRBJ2-7
d_call: .
cdr3_aa: CASSYGEPAYEQYF
cdr3_nt: TGTGCCAGCAGCTATGGGGAACCAGCCTACGAGCAGTACTTC

clone_size: many
v_call: TRBV7-9
j_call: TRBJ1-1
d_call: .
cdr3_aa: CASSLDGDTAFF
cdr3_nt: TGTGCCAGCAGCCTGGACGGGGATACGGCTTTCTTT

clone_size: .
v_call: TRBV19
j_call: TRBJ2-7
d_call: .
cdr3_aa: CAGSISGSYEQYF
cdr3_nt: TGTGCCGGTAGTATTTCCGGGTCCTACGAGCAGTACTTC

clone_size: few
v_call: TRBV13
j_call: TRBJ2-1
d_call: TRBD2
cdr3_aa: CASSPQGAGIYNEQFF
cdr3_nt: TGTGCCAGCAGCCCCCAGGGAGCGGGGATTTACAATGAGCAGTTCTTC

clone_size: many
v_call: TRBV2
j_call: TRBJ1-2
d_call: .
cdr3_aa: CASSNPIDRPNYGYTF
cdr3_nt: TGTGCCAGCAGTAACCCCATTGACAGGCCTAACTATGGCTACACCTTC

clone_size: many
v_call: TRBV12-3/TRBV12-4
j_call: TRBJ2-7
d_call: TRBD1
cdr3_aa: CASTPGGNEQYF
cdr3_nt: TGTGCCAGCACCCCAGGGGGCAACGAGCAGTACTTC

clone_size: many
v_call: TRBV28
j_call: TRBJ1-1
d_call: TRBD1
cdr3_aa: CASSYTLDRPDTEAFF
cdr3_nt: TGTGCCAGCAGCTATACATTGGACAGGCCTGACACTGAAGCTTTCTTT

clone_size: many
v_call: TRBV11-2
j_call: TRBJ2-7
d_call: .
cdr3_aa: CASSPRTYEQYF
cdr3_nt: TGTGCCAGCAGCCCACGTACCTACGAGCAGTACTTC

clone_size: few
v_call: TRBV4-1
j_call: TRBJ2-1
d_call: .
cdr3_aa: CASSQEHRENNEQFF
cdr3_nt: TGCGCCAGCAGCCAAGAGCACAGGGAGAACAATGAGCAGTTCTTC

clone_size: .
v_call: TRBV24-1
j_call: TRBJ2-7
d_call: .
cdr3_aa: CATSDLAGEQYF
cdr3_nt: TGTGCCACCAGTGATTTGGCGGGAGAGCAGTACTTC

clone_size: .
v_call: TRBV4-1
j_call: TRBJ2-3
d_call: TRBD2
cdr3_aa: CASRQSGGSSTDTQYF
cdr3_nt: TGCGCCAGCAGACAATCGGGGGGATCAAGCACAGATACGCAGTATTTT

clone_size: many
v_call: TRBV3-1
j_call: TRBJ2-5
d_call: TRBD1
cdr3_aa: CASSLQPGQGVETQYF
cdr3_nt: TGTGCCAGCAGCCTCCAGCCGGGACAGGGGGTAGAGACCCAGTACTTC

clone_size: few
v_call: TRBV27
j_call: TRBJ1-2
d_call: .
cdr3_aa: CASSHGTHYGYTF
cdr3_nt: TGTGCCAGCAGCCACGGGACCCACTATGGCTACACCTTC

clone_size: .
v_call: TRBV19
j_call: TRBJ1-5
d_call: TRBD1
cdr3_aa: CASSPQFRGRGQPQHF
cdr3_nt: TGTGCCAGTAGTCCACAATTCAGGGGGCGGGGGCAGCCCCAGCATTTT

clone_size: few
v_call: TRBV19
j_call: TRBJ1-3
d_call: .
cdr3_aa: CASSADSRSGNTIYF
cdr3_nt: TGTGCCAGTAGTGCCGACAGCAGGTCTGGAAACACCATATATTTT

clone_size: many
v_call: TRBV7-6
j_call: TRBJ2-5
d_call: .
cdr3_aa: CASSISPDRTQETQYF
cdr3_nt: TGTGCCAGCAGCATTTCACCTGACAGGACTCAAGAGACCCAGTACTTC

clone_size: many
v_call: TRBV6-5
j_call: TRBJ1-1
d_call: TRBD1
cdr3_aa: CASSHGQVRAMNTEAFF
cdr3_nt: TGTGCCAGCAGTCACGGACAGGTCCGGGCGATGAACACTGAAGCTTTCTTT

clone_size: .
v_call: TRBV2
j_call: TRBJ2-7
d_call: .
cdr3_aa: CASRGGDRGYEQYF
cdr3_nt: TGTGCCAGCAGGGGGGGAGATCGGGGATACGAGCAGTACTTC

clone_size: many
v_call: TRBV29-1
j_call: TRBJ2-7
d_call: .
cdr3_aa: CSGISRGEQYF
cdr3_nt: TGCAGCGGTATATCCCGGGGCGAGCAGTACTTC

clone_size: many
v_call: TRBV7-9
j_call: TRBJ2-7
d_call: .
cdr3_aa: CASSLSQAHYEQYF
cdr3_nt: TGTGCCAGCAGCTTAAGCCAAGCCCACTACGAGCAGTACTTC

clone_size: many
v_call: TRBV11-2
j_call: TRBJ2-1
d_call: .
cdr3_aa: CASSLGAFFEQFF
cdr3_nt: TGTGCCAGCAGCTTAGGGGCCTTTTTTGAGCAGTTCTTC

clone_size: .
v_call: TRBV5-3
j_call: TRBJ2-1
d_call: .
cdr3_aa: CASSLFASSSYNEQFF
cdr3_nt: TGTGCCAGCAGCTTGTTTGCGTCTAGCTCTTACAATGAGCAGTTCTTC

clone_size: few
v_call: TRBV20-1
j_call: TRBJ2-7
d_call: .
cdr3_aa: CSARIFQTNSYEQYF
cdr3_nt: TGCAGTGCTAGAATATTTCAGACCAACTCCTACGAGCAGTACTTC

clone_size: many
v_call: TRBV7-9
j_call: TRBJ2-7
d_call: .
cdr3_aa: CASSSRTDTYEQYF
cdr3_nt: TGTGCCAGCAGCTCCCGGACCGATACCTACGAGCAGTACTTC

clone_size: .
v_call: TRBV11-2
j_call: TRBJ1-1
d_call: .
cdr3_aa: CASSSPRGENTEAFF
cdr3_nt: TGTGCCAGCAGCTCCCCACGTGGAGAGAACACTGAAGCTTTCTTT

clone_size: .
v_call: TRBV12-3/TRBV12-4
j_call: TRBJ1-3
d_call: TRBD1
cdr3_aa: CASSLSSDRGTRYYISGNTIYF
cdr3_nt: TGTGCCAGCAGTTTATCATCGGACAGGGGCACCCGATATTACATCTCTGGAAACACCATATATTTT

clone_size: many
v_call: TRBV6-5
j_call: TRBJ1-4
d_call: .
cdr3_aa: CASSYSIRNEKLFF
cdr3_nt: TGTGCCAGCAGTTACTCGATTCGTAATGAAAAACTGTTTTTT

clone_size: many
v_call: TRBV19
j_call: TRBJ1-1
d_call: TRBD1
cdr3_aa: CASSIQVKGAPGTEAFF
cdr3_nt: TGTGCCAGTAGTATTCAGGTAAAGGGGGCGCCTGGCACTGAAGCTTTCTTT

clone_size: .
v_call: TRBV4-3
j_call: TRBJ2-5
d_call: TRBD2
cdr3_aa: CASSQGGGAAETQYF
cdr3_nt: TGCGCCAGCAGCCAGGGCGGGGGGGCGGCGGAGACCCAGTACTTC